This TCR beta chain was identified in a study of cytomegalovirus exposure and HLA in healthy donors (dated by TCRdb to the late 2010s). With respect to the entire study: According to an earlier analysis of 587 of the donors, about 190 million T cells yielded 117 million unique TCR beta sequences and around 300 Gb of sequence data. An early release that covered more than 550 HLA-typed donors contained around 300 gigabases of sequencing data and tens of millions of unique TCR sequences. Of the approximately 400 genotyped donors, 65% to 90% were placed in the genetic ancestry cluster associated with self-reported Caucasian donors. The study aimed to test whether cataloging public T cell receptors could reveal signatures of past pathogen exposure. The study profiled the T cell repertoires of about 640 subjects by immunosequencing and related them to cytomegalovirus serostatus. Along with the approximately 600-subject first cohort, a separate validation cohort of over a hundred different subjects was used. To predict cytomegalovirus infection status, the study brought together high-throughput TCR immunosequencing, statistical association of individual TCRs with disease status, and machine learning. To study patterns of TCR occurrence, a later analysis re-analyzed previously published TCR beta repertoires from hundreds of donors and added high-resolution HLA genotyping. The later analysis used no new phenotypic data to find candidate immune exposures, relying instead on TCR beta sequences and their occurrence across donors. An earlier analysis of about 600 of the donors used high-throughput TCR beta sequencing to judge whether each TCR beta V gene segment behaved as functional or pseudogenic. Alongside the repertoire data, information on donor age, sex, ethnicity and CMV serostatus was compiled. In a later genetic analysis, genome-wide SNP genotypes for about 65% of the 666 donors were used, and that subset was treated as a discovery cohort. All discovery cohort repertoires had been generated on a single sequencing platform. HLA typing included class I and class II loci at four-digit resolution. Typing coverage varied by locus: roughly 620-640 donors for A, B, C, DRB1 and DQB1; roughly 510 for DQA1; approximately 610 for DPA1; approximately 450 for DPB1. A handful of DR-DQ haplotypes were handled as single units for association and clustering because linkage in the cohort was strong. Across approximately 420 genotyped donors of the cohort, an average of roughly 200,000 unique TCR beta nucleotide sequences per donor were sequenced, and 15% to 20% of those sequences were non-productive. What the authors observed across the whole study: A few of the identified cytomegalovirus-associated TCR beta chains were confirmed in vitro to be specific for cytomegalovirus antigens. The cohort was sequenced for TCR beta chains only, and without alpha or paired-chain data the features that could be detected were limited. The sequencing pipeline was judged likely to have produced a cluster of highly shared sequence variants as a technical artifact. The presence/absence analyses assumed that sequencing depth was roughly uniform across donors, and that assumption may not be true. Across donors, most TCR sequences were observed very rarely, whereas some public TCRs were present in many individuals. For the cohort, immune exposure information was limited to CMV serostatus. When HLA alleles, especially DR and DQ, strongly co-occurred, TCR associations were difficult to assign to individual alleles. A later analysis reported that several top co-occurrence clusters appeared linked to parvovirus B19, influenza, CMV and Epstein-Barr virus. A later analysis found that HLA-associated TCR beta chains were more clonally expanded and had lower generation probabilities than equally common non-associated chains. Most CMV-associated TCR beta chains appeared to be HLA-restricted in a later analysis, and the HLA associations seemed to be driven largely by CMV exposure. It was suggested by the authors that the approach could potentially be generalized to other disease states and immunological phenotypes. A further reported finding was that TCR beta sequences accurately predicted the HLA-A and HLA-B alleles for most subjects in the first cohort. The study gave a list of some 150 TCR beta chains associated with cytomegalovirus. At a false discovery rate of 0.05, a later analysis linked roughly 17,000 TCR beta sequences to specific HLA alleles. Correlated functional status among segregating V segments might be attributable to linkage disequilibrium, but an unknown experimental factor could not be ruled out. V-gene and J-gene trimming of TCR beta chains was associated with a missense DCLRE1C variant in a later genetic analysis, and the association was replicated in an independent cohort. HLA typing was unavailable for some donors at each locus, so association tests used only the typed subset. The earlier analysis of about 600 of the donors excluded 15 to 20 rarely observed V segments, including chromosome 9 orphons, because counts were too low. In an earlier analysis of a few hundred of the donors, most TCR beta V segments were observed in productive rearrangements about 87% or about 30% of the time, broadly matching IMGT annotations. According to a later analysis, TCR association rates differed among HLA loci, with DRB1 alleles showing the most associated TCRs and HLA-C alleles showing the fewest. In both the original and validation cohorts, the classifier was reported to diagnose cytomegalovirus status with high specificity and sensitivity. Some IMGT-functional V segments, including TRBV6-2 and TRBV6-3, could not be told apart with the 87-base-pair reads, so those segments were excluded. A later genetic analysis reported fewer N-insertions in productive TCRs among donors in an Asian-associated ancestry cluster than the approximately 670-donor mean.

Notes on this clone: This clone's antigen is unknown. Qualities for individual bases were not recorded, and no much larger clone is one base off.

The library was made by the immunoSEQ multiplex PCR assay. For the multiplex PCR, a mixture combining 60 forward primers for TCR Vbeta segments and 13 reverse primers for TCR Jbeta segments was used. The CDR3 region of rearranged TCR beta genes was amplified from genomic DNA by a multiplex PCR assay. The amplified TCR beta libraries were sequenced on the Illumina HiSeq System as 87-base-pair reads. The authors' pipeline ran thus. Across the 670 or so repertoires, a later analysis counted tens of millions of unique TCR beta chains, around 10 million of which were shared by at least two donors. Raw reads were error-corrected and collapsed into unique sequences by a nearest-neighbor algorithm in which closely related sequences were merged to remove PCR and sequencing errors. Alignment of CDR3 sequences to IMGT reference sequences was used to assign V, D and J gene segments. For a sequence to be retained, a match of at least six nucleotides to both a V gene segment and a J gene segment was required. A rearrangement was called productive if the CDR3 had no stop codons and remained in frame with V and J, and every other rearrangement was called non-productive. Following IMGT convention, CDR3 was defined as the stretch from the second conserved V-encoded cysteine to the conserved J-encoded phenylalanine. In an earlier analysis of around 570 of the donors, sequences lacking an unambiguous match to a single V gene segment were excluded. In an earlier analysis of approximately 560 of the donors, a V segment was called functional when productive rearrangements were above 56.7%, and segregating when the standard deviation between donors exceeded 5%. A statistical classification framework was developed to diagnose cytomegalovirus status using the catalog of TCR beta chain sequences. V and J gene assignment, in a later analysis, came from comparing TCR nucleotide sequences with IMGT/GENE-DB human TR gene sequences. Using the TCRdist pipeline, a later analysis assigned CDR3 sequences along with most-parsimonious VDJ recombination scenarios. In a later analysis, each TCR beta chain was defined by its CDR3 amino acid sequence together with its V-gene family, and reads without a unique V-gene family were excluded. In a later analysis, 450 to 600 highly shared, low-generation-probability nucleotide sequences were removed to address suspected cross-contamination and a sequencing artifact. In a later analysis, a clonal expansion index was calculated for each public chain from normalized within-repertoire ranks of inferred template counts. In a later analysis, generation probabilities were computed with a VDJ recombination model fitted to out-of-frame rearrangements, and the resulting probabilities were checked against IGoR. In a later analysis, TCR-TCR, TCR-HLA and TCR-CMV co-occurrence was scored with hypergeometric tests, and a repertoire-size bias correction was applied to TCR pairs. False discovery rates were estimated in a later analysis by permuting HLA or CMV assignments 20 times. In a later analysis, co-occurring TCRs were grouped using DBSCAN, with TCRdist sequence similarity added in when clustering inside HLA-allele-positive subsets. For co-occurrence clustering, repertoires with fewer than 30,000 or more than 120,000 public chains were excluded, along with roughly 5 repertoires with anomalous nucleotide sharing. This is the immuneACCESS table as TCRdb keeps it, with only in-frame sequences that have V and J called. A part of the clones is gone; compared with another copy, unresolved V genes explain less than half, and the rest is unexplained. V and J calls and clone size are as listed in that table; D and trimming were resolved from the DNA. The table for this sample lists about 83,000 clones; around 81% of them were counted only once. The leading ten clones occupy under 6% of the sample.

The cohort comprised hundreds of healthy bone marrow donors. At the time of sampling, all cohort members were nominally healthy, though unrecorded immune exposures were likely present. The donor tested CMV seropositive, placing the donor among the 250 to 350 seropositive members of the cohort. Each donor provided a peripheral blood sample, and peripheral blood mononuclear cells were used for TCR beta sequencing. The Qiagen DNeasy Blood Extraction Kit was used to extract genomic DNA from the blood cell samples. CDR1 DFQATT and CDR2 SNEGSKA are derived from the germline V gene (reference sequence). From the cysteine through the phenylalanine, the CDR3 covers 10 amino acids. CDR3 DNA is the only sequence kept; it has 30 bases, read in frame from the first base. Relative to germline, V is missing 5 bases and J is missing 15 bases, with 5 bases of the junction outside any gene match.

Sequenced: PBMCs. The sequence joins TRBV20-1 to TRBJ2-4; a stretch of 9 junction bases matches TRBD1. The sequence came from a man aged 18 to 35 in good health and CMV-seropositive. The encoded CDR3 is CSAGQGILYF. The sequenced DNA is TGCAGTGCTGGACAGGGGATACTGTACTTC.